These T cell receptor beta chains were read from a single sample in a study of a mutant IDH1 vaccine in newly diagnosed glioma. Clones were read by immunoSEQ multiplex PCR, and TCRdb kept only the in-frame ones, dropping some. Of tens of thousands of clones in the sample, about 71% are singletons; the top ten hold 5.3%. No antigen has been assigned to these receptors. This material consisted of PBMCs, taken from a glioma patient whose treatment included an IDH1 peptide vaccine. These TCRs come from a man in his fifties with glioma. The CDR3 runs from the conserved cysteine through the conserved F or W. Each record gives: clone size, J gene, V gene, D gene, CDR3 protein, CDR3 DNA. The D gene is left open where the match is weak. Some rows have no size entry. The others give once, few or many, or a class for an expanded clone.

clone size: -
J gene: TRBJ1-1
V gene: TRBV4-2
D gene: -
CDR3 protein: CASSQGDIRGTEAFF
CDR3 DNA: TGTGCCAGCAGCCAAGGGGACATCCGAGGGACTGAAGCTTTCTTT

clone size: few
J gene: TRBJ1-1
V gene: TRBV9
D gene: -
CDR3 protein: CASSLKGDSDGAFF
CDR3 DNA: TGTGCCAGCAGCCTAAAGGGAGACAGTGACGGAGCTTTCTTT

clone size: few
J gene: TRBJ2-6
V gene: TRBV23-1
D gene: TRBD1
CDR3 protein: CASPTGSSGANVLTF
CDR3 DNA: TGCGCCAGCCCGACAGGGAGCTCTGGGGCCAACGTCCTGACTTTC

clone size: -
J gene: TRBJ2-1
V gene: TRBV30
D gene: -
CDR3 protein: CAWSALLGEQFF
CDR3 DNA: TGTGCCTGGAGTGCACTCCTCGGAGAGCAGTTCTTC

clone size: -
J gene: TRBJ2-7
V gene: TRBV5-6
D gene: -
CDR3 protein: CASSLKRQAYEQYF
CDR3 DNA: TGTGCCAGCAGCCTGAAAAGACAGGCCTACGAGCAGTACTTC

clone size: -
J gene: TRBJ1-5
V gene: TRBV6-1
D gene: -
CDR3 protein: CASSEAFDQPQHF
CDR3 DNA: TGTGCCAGCAGTGAAGCTTTTGATCAGCCCCAGCATTTT

clone size: -
J gene: TRBJ1-3
V gene: TRBV10-3
D gene: -
CDR3 protein: CAIERQVSGNTIYF
CDR3 DNA: TGTGCCATCGAGAGACAGGTCTCTGGAAACACCATATATTTT

clone size: -
J gene: TRBJ1-4
V gene: TRBV19
D gene: -
CDR3 protein: CASSIRDTTNEKLFF
CDR3 DNA: TGTGCCAGTAGTATAAGGGACACAACTAATGAAAAACTGTTTTTT

clone size: -
J gene: TRBJ2-1
V gene: TRBV9
D gene: TRBD2
CDR3 protein: CASSVGIPGLAGGPSYNEQFF
CDR3 DNA: TGTGCCAGCAGCGTAGGTATTCCGGGACTAGCGGGGGGGCCCTCCTACAATGAGCAGTTCTTC

clone size: -
J gene: TRBJ2-5
V gene: TRBV7-9
D gene: -
CDR3 protein: CASSQTGNRETQYF
CDR3 DNA: TGTGCCAGCAGCCAAACTGGGAATCGGGAGACCCAGTACTTC

clone size: -
J gene: TRBJ1-2
V gene: TRBV2
D gene: -
CDR3 protein: CASSPRTRSDYGYTF
CDR3 DNA: TGTGCCAGCAGTCCTCGGACGCGGAGCGACTATGGCTACACCTTC

clone size: -
J gene: TRBJ2-5
V gene: TRBV6-5
D gene: -
CDR3 protein: CASGGGSQTQYF
CDR3 DNA: TGTGCCAGCGGGGGCGGCTCCCAGACCCAGTACTTC

clone size: once
J gene: TRBJ1-5
V gene: TRBV10-2
D gene: -
CDR3 protein: CASSESNRVQPQHF
CDR3 DNA: TGCGCCAGCAGTGAGTCGAACAGGGTTCAGCCCCAGCATTTT

clone size: -
J gene: TRBJ2-3
V gene: TRBV9
D gene: -
CDR3 protein: CASSVAAGGTDTQYF
CDR3 DNA: TGTGCCAGCAGCGTAGCGGCAGGGGGCACAGATACGCAGTATTTT

clone size: -
J gene: TRBJ2-7
V gene: TRBV6-6
D gene: -
CDR3 protein: CASSYKVGEQYF
CDR3 DNA: TGTGCCAGCAGTTACAAGGTGGGCGAGCAGTACTTC

clone size: -
J gene: TRBJ2-3
V gene: TRBV4-3
D gene: -
CDR3 protein: CASRDSTDTQYF
CDR3 DNA: TGCGCCAGCCGGGACAGCACAGATACGCAGTATTTT

clone size: -
J gene: TRBJ1-1
V gene: TRBV5-1
D gene: -
CDR3 protein: CASSLAGDENTEAFF
CDR3 DNA: TGCGCCAGCAGCTTGGCTGGAGACGAGAACACTGAAGCTTTCTTT

clone size: -
J gene: TRBJ2-3
V gene: TRBV4-1
D gene: TRBD2
CDR3 protein: CASSQTSGGADTQYF
CDR3 DNA: TGCGCCAGCAGCCAAACTAGCGGGGGGGCCGATACGCAGTATTTT

clone size: -
J gene: TRBJ1-4
V gene: TRBV9
D gene: -
CDR3 protein: CASSPTVMPNEKLFF
CDR3 DNA: TGTGCCAGCAGCCCGACGGTCATGCCTAATGAAAAACTGTTTTTT

clone size: few
J gene: TRBJ1-4
V gene: TRBV5-4
D gene: -
CDR3 protein: CASSLTPAGKLFF
CDR3 DNA: TGTGCCAGCAGCTTAACGCCGGCCGGAAAACTGTTTTTT

clone size: -
J gene: TRBJ1-1
V gene: TRBV28
D gene: -
CDR3 protein: CASTPGPQAPEAFF
CDR3 DNA: TGTGCCAGCACCCCGGGACCCCAAGCCCCTGAAGCTTTCTTT

clone size: -
J gene: TRBJ1-2
V gene: TRBV27
D gene: -
CDR3 protein: CASSSLTGLARWDGYTF
CDR3 DNA: TGTGCCAGCAGCTCATTGACAGGATTGGCCCGGTGGGATGGCTACACCTTC

clone size: -
J gene: TRBJ1-3
V gene: TRBV7-6
D gene: -
CDR3 protein: CASSLVVGNSGNTIYF
CDR3 DNA: TGTGCCAGCAGCTTAGTCGTGGGGAACTCAGGAAACACCATATATTTT

clone size: -
J gene: TRBJ2-3
V gene: TRBV7-7
D gene: TRBD1
CDR3 protein: CASSHGTGTDTQYF
CDR3 DNA: TGTGCTAGCAGCCACGGGACAGGCACAGATACGCAGTATTTT

clone size: few
J gene: TRBJ1-1
V gene: TRBV14
D gene: -
CDR3 protein: CASSQDLMSEAFF
CDR3 DNA: TGTGCCAGCAGCCAAGATCTAATGTCTGAAGCTTTCTTT

clone size: -
J gene: TRBJ2-2
V gene: TRBV5-1
D gene: -
CDR3 protein: CASSLSAGELFF
CDR3 DNA: TGCGCCAGCAGCTTGTCTGCCGGGGAGCTGTTTTTT

clone size: -
J gene: TRBJ1-3
V gene: TRBV30
D gene: -
CDR3 protein: CAWIPSSGNTIYF
CDR3 DNA: TGTGCCTGGATTCCGTCCTCTGGAAACACCATATATTTT

clone size: -
J gene: TRBJ2-4
V gene: TRBV6-5
D gene: TRBD2
CDR3 protein: CASSYSRGDIQYF
CDR3 DNA: TGTGCCAGCAGTTACTCGCGGGGGGACATTCAGTACTTC

clone size: -
J gene: TRBJ1-2
V gene: TRBV5-8
D gene: TRBD1
CDR3 protein: CASSFSGQGFYGYTF
CDR3 DNA: TGTGCCAGCAGCTTTTCGGGACAGGGATTCTATGGCTACACCTTC

clone size: few
J gene: TRBJ2-4
V gene: TRBV7-2
D gene: TRBD2
CDR3 protein: CASSVPGTRSVQYF
CDR3 DNA: TGTGCCAGCAGCGTCCCCGGGACTAGGAGCGTTCAGTACTTC

clone size: -
J gene: TRBJ2-7
V gene: TRBV5-1
D gene: TRBD1
CDR3 protein: CASSYTAGTGSYEQYF
CDR3 DNA: TGCGCCAGCAGCTATACCGCCGGGACAGGTTCTTACGAGCAGTACTTC

clone size: few
J gene: TRBJ1-5
V gene: TRBV14
D gene: -
CDR3 protein: CASSQGNSNQPQHF
CDR3 DNA: TGTGCCAGCAGCCAAGGTAACAGCAATCAGCCCCAGCATTTT

clone size: once
J gene: TRBJ2-2
V gene: TRBV7-9
D gene: -
CDR3 protein: CASSLRTAGELFF
CDR3 DNA: TGTGCCAGCAGCCTGCGGACAGCCGGGGAGCTGTTTTTT

clone size: -
J gene: TRBJ1-4
V gene: TRBV9
D gene: -
CDR3 protein: CASSVAAAATNEKLFF
CDR3 DNA: TGTGCCAGCAGCGTAGCTGCGGCAGCAACTAATGAAAAACTGTTTTTT

clone size: -
J gene: TRBJ2-7
V gene: TRBV5-6
D gene: -
CDR3 protein: CASSTPGGSYEQYF
CDR3 DNA: TGTGCCAGCAGCACACCCGGGGGCTCCTACGAGCAGTACTTC

clone size: -
J gene: TRBJ1-2
V gene: TRBV29-1
D gene: -
CDR3 protein: CSVQGGSNYGYTF
CDR3 DNA: TGCAGCGTACAAGGGGGGTCTAACTATGGCTACACCTTC

clone size: -
J gene: TRBJ2-5
V gene: TRBV14
D gene: TRBD2
CDR3 protein: CASSQALREGTQYF
CDR3 DNA: TGTGCCAGCAGCCAAGCACTTAGGGAGGGGACCCAGTACTTC

clone size: -
J gene: TRBJ2-1
V gene: TRBV4-1
D gene: -
CDR3 protein: CASSQERRQEQFF
CDR3 DNA: TGCGCCAGCAGCCAAGAGCGGCGACAGGAGCAGTTCTTC

clone size: -
J gene: TRBJ1-1
V gene: TRBV29-1
D gene: TRBD1
CDR3 protein: CSVVVGQGAFNTEAFF
CDR3 DNA: TGCAGCGTTGTAGTGGGACAGGGAGCTTTCAACACTGAAGCTTTCTTT

clone size: -
J gene: TRBJ2-1
V gene: TRBV5-1
D gene: TRBD2
CDR3 protein: CASGSGGANNEQFF
CDR3 DNA: TGCGCCAGCGGCAGCGGGGGGGCCAATAATGAGCAGTTCTTC

clone size: -
J gene: TRBJ2-5
V gene: TRBV9
D gene: -
CDR3 protein: CASSVDVGRETQYF
CDR3 DNA: TGTGCCAGCAGCGTAGATGTAGGACGGGAGACCCAGTACTTC

clone size: -
J gene: TRBJ1-5
V gene: TRBV5-6
D gene: -
CDR3 protein: CASSLGTVLNQPQHF
CDR3 DNA: TGTGCCAGCAGCCTGGGAACAGTGTTAAATCAGCCCCAGCATTTT